What follows is one TCR beta chain and its context. Which antigen it targets is not known. Per-base quality was not reported, and no clone a single base away is much larger than it. The cohort comprised around 690 healthy bone marrow donors. At the time of sampling, every cohort member was nominally healthy, though immune exposures that went unrecorded were likely present. The donor was CMV seropositive and was included in the group of about 290 seropositive cohort members. A peripheral blood sample was collected from each donor, and TCR beta sequencing was performed on peripheral blood mononuclear cells. Genomic DNA extraction from the blood cell samples was performed with the Qiagen DNeasy Blood Extraction Kit. This entry belongs to a study of cytomegalovirus exposure and HLA in healthy donors (dated by TCRdb to about 2017). The study in broad terms: In an earlier analysis of several hundred of the donors, around 300 Gb of sequence data and 117 million unique TCR beta sequences from approximately 180 million T cells were reported. Donor age, sex, ethnicity and CMV serostatus were compiled alongside the repertoire data. Rather than using new phenotypic data, the later analysis identified candidate immune exposures from TCR beta sequences and from how often those sequences occurred across donors. On average, around 240,000 unique TCR beta nucleotide sequences were sequenced per donor among several hundred genotyped donors of the cohort, with roughly 18% of those sequences being non-productive. HLA typing covered class I and class II loci at four-digit resolution. Every repertoire in the discovery cohort had been generated on one and the same sequencing platform. To decide whether each TCR beta V gene segment behaved as functional or pseudogenic, an earlier analysis of some 600 of the donors relied on high-throughput TCR beta sequencing. To study patterns of TCR occurrence, a later analysis re-analyzed previously published TCR beta repertoires from around 670 donors and added high-resolution HLA genotyping. In addition to the first cohort of 666 subjects, a separate validation cohort of over 90 different subjects was used. The study aimed to test whether cataloging public T cell receptors could reveal signatures of past pathogen exposure. High-throughput TCR immunosequencing, statistical association of individual TCRs with disease status, and machine learning were combined to predict cytomegalovirus infection status. Using immunosequencing, the study profiled T cell repertoires from 640 or so subjects and related those repertoires to cytomegalovirus serostatus. Several DR-DQ haplotypes were handled as single units for association and clustering, since linkage in the cohort was strong. Genome-wide SNP genotypes for about 60% of the 666 donors were used in a later genetic analysis, which treated that subset as a discovery cohort. The genetic ancestry cluster associated with self-reported Caucasian donors included approximately 85% of the roughly 400 genotyped donors. An early release covering 550 to 700 HLA-typed donors comprised approximately 300 gigabases of sequencing data and approximately 85 million unique TCR sequences. Typing coverage varied by locus: 629-630 donors for A, B, C, DRB1 and DQB1; roughly 520 for DQA1; approximately 610 for DPA1; about 450 for DPB1. Results the study describes overall, beyond this receptor: In a later genetic analysis, a missense DCLRE1C variant was associated with V-gene and J-gene trimming of TCR beta chains, and the association was replicated in an independent cohort. In a later analysis, the rate of TCR association differed among HLA loci, with DRB1 alleles having the most associated TCRs and HLA-C alleles having the fewest. A cluster of highly shared sequence variants was judged likely to represent a technical artifact of the sequencing pipeline. A total of around 150 TCR beta chains were listed by the study as associated with cytomegalovirus. The classifier was reported to diagnose cytomegalovirus status with high specificity and sensitivity in both the original cohort and the validation cohort. The earlier analysis of 587 of the donors excluded some 15 rarely observed V segments, including chromosome 9 orphons, because counts were too low. Correlated functional status among segregating V segments might be attributable to linkage disequilibrium, but an unknown experimental factor could not be ruled out. Compared with equally common non-associated chains, HLA-associated TCR beta chains in a later analysis were more clonally expanded and had lower generation probabilities. In an earlier analysis of 500 to 650 of the donors, most TCR beta V segments appeared in productive rearrangements about 87% or about 30% of the time, broadly matching IMGT annotations. The presence/absence analyses assumed that sequencing depth was roughly uniform across donors, and that assumption may not be true. Some IMGT-functional V segments, including TRBV6-2 and TRBV6-3, could not be distinguished by the 87-base-pair reads and were therefore excluded. Immune exposure information for the cohort was limited to CMV serostatus. HLA typing was unavailable for some donors at each locus, so association tests used only the typed subset. According to a later analysis, parvovirus B19, influenza, CMV and Epstein-Barr virus appeared linked to several top co-occurrence clusters. Most TCR sequences were observed very rarely across donors, whereas some public TCRs were present in many individuals. This cohort had only TCR beta chains sequenced, and the lack of alpha or paired-chain data limited which features could be detected. The authors suggested that the approach could potentially be generalized to other disease states and immunological phenotypes. A further reported finding was that TCR beta sequences accurately predicted the HLA-A and HLA-B alleles for most subjects in the first cohort. In vitro tests confirmed that a few of the cytomegalovirus-associated TCR beta chains recognize cytomegalovirus antigens. When HLA alleles, especially DR and DQ, strongly co-occurred, attributing TCR associations to individual alleles was difficult. According to a later analysis, most CMV-associated TCR beta chains appeared to be HLA-restricted, and the HLA associations seemed to be driven largely by CMV exposure. A later analysis associated approximately 17,000 TCR beta sequences with specific HLA alleles at a false discovery rate of 0.05. A later genetic analysis reported fewer N-insertions in productive TCRs among donors in an Asian-associated ancestry cluster than the roughly 620-donor mean.

Libraries were prepared through the immunoSEQ multiplex PCR assay. For the multiplex PCR, a mixture combining 60 forward primers for TCR Vbeta segments and 13 reverse primers for TCR Jbeta segments was used. The CDR3 region of rearranged TCR beta genes was amplified from genomic DNA by a multiplex PCR assay. The amplified TCR beta libraries were sequenced on the Illumina HiSeq System as 87-base-pair reads. The study's processing was this. Across the roughly 670 repertoires, a later analysis counted around 80 million unique TCR beta chains, roughly 11 million of which were shared by at least two donors. Raw reads were error-corrected and collapsed into unique sequences with a nearest-neighbor algorithm that merged closely related sequences to remove PCR and sequencing errors. CDR3 sequences were aligned to IMGT reference sequences to assign V, D and J gene segments. For a sequence to be retained, a match of at least six nucleotides to both a V gene segment and a J gene segment was required. Rearrangements were classified as productive when the CDR3 lacked stop codons and remained in frame with V and J, and all other rearrangements were classified as non-productive. Following IMGT convention, CDR3 was defined as the stretch from the second conserved V-encoded cysteine to the conserved J-encoded phenylalanine. In an earlier analysis of 550 to 650 of the donors, sequences lacking an unambiguous match to a single V gene segment were excluded. In an earlier analysis of roughly 600 of the donors, a V segment was called functional when productive rearrangements were above 56.7%, and segregating when the standard deviation between donors exceeded 5%. To diagnose cytomegalovirus status from the catalog of TCR beta chain sequences, a statistical classification framework was built. In a later analysis, V and J genes were assigned by comparing TCR nucleotide sequences against IMGT/GENE-DB human TR gene sequences. The TCRdist pipeline was used in a later analysis to assign CDR3 sequences and most-parsimonious VDJ recombination scenarios. In a later analysis, each TCR beta chain was defined by its CDR3 amino acid sequence together with its V-gene family, and reads lacking a unique V-gene family were excluded. A later analysis removed 550 to 650 highly shared, low-generation-probability nucleotide sequences to deal with suspected cross-contamination and a sequencing artifact. In a later analysis, a clonal expansion index was calculated for each public chain from normalized within-repertoire ranks of inferred template counts. Generation probabilities in a later analysis came from a VDJ recombination model fitted to out-of-frame rearrangements, and those results were checked against IGoR. Hypergeometric tests were used in a later analysis to score TCR-TCR, TCR-HLA and TCR-CMV co-occurrence, with a repertoire-size bias correction applied to the TCR pairs. False discovery rates were estimated in a later analysis by permuting HLA or CMV assignments 20 times. A later analysis grouped co-occurring TCRs with DBSCAN, adding TCRdist sequence similarity when clustering within HLA-allele-positive subsets. For co-occurrence clustering, repertoires with fewer than 30,000 or more than 120,000 public chains were excluded, along with roughly 5 repertoires with anomalous nucleotide sharing. TCRdb limited this immuneACCESS table to in-frame rearrangements with V and J called. A share of clones is missing; checked studies link under half to unresolved V genes, and the rest is unexplained. V, J and clone size derive from that table, while D and trimming were established from the DNA sequence. In this sample the table shows more than 150,000 clones, just under 80% of which occur a single time. The top ten clonotypes cover around 6% of the sample.

The CDR3, from cysteine to phenylalanine, totals 17 residues. Only the CDR3 DNA is retained, 51 bases long and in frame from the first base. Based on the germline V gene, the CDR1 and CDR2 sequences are MDHEN and SYDVKM. V loses 1 base of germline sequence and J loses 0 bases, and the interval between the two ends is 16 bases. The sample was PBMCs. The sequence derives from a woman aged 25 to 39 in good health and CMV-seropositive. In this chain, TRBV28 is recombined with TRBJ2-7; the best D guess is TRBD2, with 6 bases matching. The DNA sequence reads TGTGCCAGCAGTTTATTTCGGCTAGCGAGGAGCTCCTACGAGCAGTACTTC. Translated, this is CASSLFRLARSSYEQYF.